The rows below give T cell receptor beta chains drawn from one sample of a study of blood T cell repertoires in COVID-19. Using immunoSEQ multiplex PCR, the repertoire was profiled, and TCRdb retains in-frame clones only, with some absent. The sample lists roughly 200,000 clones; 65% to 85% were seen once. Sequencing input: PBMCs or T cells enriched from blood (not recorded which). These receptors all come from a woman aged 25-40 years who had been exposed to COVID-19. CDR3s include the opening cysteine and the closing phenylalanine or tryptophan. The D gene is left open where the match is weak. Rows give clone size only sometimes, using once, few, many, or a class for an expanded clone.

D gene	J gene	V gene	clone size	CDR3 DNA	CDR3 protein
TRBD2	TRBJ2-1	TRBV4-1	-	TGCGCCAGCAGCCAGATCGGGACTAGCGAAAGATACAATGAGCAGTTCTTC	CASSQIGTSERYNEQFF
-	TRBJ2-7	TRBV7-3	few	TGTGCCAGCAGCTTAACGTCGGCCCAGGGTAGCCACGAGCAGTACTTC	CASSLTSAQGSHEQYF
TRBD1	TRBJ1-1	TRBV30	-	TGTGCCTGGAGTGTACAGGGGGCGCGTACTGAAGCTTTCTTT	CAWSVQGARTEAFF
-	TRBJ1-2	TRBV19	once	TGTGCCAGTCTATACCCTCCTTTGGTCTATGGCTACACCTTC	CASLYPPLVYGYTF
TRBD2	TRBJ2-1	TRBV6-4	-	TGTGCCAGCAGTGAACTAGCGGGTTTCTCCTACAATGAGCAGTTCTTC	CASSELAGFSYNEQFF
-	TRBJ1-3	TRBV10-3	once	TGTGCCATCAGCGCGGTAACGTCACAGGGCTCTGGAAACACCATATATTTT	CAISAVTSQGSGNTIYF
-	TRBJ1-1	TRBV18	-	TGTGCCAGCTCACCTAAGAGTCCTCGGAGGCTGGGAGGTACTGAAGCTTTCTTT	CASSPKSPRRLGGTEAFF
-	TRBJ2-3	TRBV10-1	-	TGCGCCAGCAGTGGGAGGGACGACCGGGGAGATACGCAGTATTTT	CASSGRDDRGDTQYF
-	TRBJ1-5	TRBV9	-	TGTGCCAGCAGCGTGACAGTGAATCAGCCCCAGCATTTT	CASSVTVNQPQHF
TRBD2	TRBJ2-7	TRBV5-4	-	TGTGCCAGCACCTCTGGGCGGGGGGGCGGTTACGAGCAGTACTTC	CASTSGRGGGYEQYF
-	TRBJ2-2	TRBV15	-	TGTGCCACCAGCAGAGATCTCTGGCAGGCCGGGGAGCTGTTTTTT	CATSRDLWQAGELFF
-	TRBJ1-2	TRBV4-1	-	TGTGCCAGCAGCCAAAATCAGGGCAGCTATGGCTACACCTTC	CASSQNQGSYGYTF
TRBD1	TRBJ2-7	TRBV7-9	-	TGTGCCAGCAGCGAACCGGGACAGGGCTCCTACGAGCAGTACTTC	CASSEPGQGSYEQYF
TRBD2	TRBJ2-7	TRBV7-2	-	TGTGCCAGCAGCTTAGGGGACTATACACGGACCTACGAGCAGTACTTC	CASSLGDYTRTYEQYF
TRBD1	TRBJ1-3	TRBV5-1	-	TGCGCCAGCAGCCCGGGACAGAGCTCTGGAAACACCATATATTTT	CASSPGQSSGNTIYF
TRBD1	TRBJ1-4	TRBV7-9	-	TGTGCCAGCAGCCCCGGGACAGAGAATGAAAAACTGTTTTTT	CASSPGTENEKLFF
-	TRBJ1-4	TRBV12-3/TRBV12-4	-	TGTGCCAGCACCGGACTGATTAATGAAAAACTGTTTTTT	CASTGLINEKLFF
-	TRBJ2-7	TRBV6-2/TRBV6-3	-	TGTGCCAGCAGTTACTTGCGGGGGCCTTCCTACGAGCAGTACTTC	CASSYLRGPSYEQYF
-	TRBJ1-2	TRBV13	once	TGTGCCAGCAGCTTAGTACAGGGCTATGGCTACACCTTC	CASSLVQGYGYTF
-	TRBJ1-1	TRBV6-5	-	TGTGCCAGCTTACAGGCTGAAGCTTTCTTT	CASLQAEAFF
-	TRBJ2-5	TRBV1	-	TGCACCAGCAGCCAAAGGATAGCGGGGGGCTACCAAGAGACCCAGTACTTC	CTSSQRIAGGYQETQYF
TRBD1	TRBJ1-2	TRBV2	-	TGTGCCAGCAGTGAAGGGGGACAGCCCTCCTATGGCTACACCTTC	CASSEGGQPSYGYTF
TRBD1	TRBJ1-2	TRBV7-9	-	TGTGCCAGCAGCTTAGGCACAGGGGGTATTAACTATGGCTACACCTTC	CASSLGTGGINYGYTF
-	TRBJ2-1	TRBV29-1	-	TGCAGCGTCCTAGCGTCGCGTTCCTACAATGAGCAGTTCTTC	CSVLASRSYNEQFF
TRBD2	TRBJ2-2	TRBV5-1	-	TGCGCCAGCAGCCGGTCGGGGGGTGACGCCGGGGAGCTGTTTTTT	CASSRSGGDAGELFF
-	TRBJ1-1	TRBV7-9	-	TGTGCCAGCACCCTTCAGCAGGTTTCGGCTGAAGCTTTCTTT	CASTLQQVSAEAFF
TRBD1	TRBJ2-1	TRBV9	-	TGTGCCAGCAGCCCGACAGGGGGTGGAGAGCAGTTCTTC	CASSPTGGGEQFF
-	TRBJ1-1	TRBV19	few	TGTGCCAGTAGTATGGGGGGAGGGATTGAAGCTTTCTTT	CASSMGGGIEAFF
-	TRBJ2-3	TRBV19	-	TGTGCCAGTACGGTCGAAATCGGAGATACGCAGTATTTT	CASTVEIGDTQYF
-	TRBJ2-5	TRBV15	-	TGTGGGACGTCCGGGACAACCCAAGAGACCCAGTACTTC	CGTSGTTQETQYF
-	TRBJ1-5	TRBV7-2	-	TGTGCCAGCAGCCAAAACAGGGACCAGCCCCAGCATTTT	CASSQNRDQPQHF
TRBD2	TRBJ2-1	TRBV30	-	TGTGCCTGGAGTGCCGGGAGGCAGGAAAACAATGAGCAGTTCTTC	CAWSAGRQENNEQFF
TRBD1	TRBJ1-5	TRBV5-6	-	TGTGCCAGCAGCTTGGGGACAGGGATAAAGTCCCAGCATTTT	CASSLGTGIKSQHF
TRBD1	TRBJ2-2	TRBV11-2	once	TGTGCCAGCATCCTCCGGGGACAGGGTGTCACCGGGGAGCTGTTTTTT	CASILRGQGVTGELFF
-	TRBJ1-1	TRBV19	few	TGTGCCAGTAGTATTACAGTCGGGAACACTGAAGCTTTCTTT	CASSITVGNTEAFF
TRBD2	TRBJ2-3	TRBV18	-	TGTGCCAGCTCACCCCGGACTAGCGGGGGCTCAGGATTCAGTATAGATACGCAGTATTTT	CASSPRTSGGSGFSIDTQYF
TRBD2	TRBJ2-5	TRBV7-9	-	TGTGCCAGCCTACCCTCGGGGGGAGAAGAGACCCAGTACTTC	CASLPSGGEETQYF
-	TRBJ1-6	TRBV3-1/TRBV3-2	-	TGTGCCAGCGTATCGAGCTCCTATAATTCACCCCTCCACTTT	CASVSSSYNSPLHF
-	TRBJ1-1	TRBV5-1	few	TGCGCCAGCAGCTTGATGGGCGCGGGAACTGAAGCTTTCTTT	CASSLMGAGTEAFF
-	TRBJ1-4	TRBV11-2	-	TGTGCCAGCAGCTTAGAACGGGGAGTTGAAAAACTGTTTTTT	CASSLERGVEKLFF
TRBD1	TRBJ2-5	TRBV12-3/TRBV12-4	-	TGTGCCAGCAAACAGGGGCCGCAAACCCAGTACTTC	CASKQGPQTQYF
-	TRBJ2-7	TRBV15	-	TGTGCCACCAGCAGAGCCGGGACACTTACCTACGAGCAGTACTTC	CATSRAGTLTYEQYF
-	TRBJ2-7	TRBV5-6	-	TGTGCCAGCAGCCCAGGGGCTGGGTCTAATACCTACGAGCAGTACTTC	CASSPGAGSNTYEQYF
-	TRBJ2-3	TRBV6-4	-	TGTGCCAGCAGTGACTCCCTGGGGACTGGCACAGATACGCAGTATTTT	CASSDSLGTGTDTQYF
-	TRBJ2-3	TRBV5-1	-	TGCGCCAGCAGCTTGCTCGAGACAGATACGCAGTATTTT	CASSLLETDTQYF
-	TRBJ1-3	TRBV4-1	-	TGCGCCAGCAGCCAAGTCGGGGGGTTGGGAAACACCATATATTTT	CASSQVGGLGNTIYF
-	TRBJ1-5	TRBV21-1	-	TGTGCCAGACGGACAGGGGGCCAACAGCCCCAGCATTTT	CARRTGGQQPQHF
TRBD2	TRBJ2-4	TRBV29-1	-	TGCAGCGTTCTCGGCCGGGGGGAAAACATTCAGTACTTC	CSVLGRGENIQYF
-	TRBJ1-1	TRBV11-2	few	TGTGCCAGCAGCCTACAGGGCACTGAAGCTTTCTTT	CASSLQGTEAFF
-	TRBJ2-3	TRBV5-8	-	TGTGCCAGCAGGGACTCGGACAGATATAGAACAGATACGCAGTATTTT	CASRDSDRYRTDTQYF
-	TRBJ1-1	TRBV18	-	TGTGCCAGCTCACCGGTAGTCTCCATGAACTCTGAAGCTTTCTTT	CASSPVVSMNSEAFF
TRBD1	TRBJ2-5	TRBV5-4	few	TGTGCCAGCAGCTTGGTGGGACAGGGTTACCAAGAGACCCAGTACTTC	CASSLVGQGYQETQYF
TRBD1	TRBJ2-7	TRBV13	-	TGTGCCAGCAGCATTGCCGGGACAGGACACTACGAGCAGTACTTC	CASSIAGTGHYEQYF
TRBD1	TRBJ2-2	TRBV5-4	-	TGTGCCAGCAGCTTCACAGGGGGGACCGGGGAGCTGTTTTTT	CASSFTGGTGELFF
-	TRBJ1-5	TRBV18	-	TGTGCCAGCTCACCGGAGGACCCCCGGGGACAGCCCCAGCATTTT	CASSPEDPRGQPQHF
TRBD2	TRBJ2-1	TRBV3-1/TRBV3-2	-	TGTGCCAGCAGCTGTAGCGGGGGGGCCGCCAATGAGCAGTTCTTC	CASSCSGGAANEQFF
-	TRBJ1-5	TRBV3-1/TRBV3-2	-	TGTGCCAGCAGCCAAGAGGAGGCCCAGCATTTT	CASSQEEAQHF
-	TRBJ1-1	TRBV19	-	TGTGCCAGTAGTATAGATCTGGGGCTAATGGCTTTCTTT	CASSIDLGLMAFF